Described below is a single T cell receptor (beta chain) sequence and its context. This entry belongs to a study of human T cells and chemical hapten exposure. The CDR3 extends over 14 amino acids. The V gene end was trimmed by 7 bases and the J gene end by 6 bases; junction bases not matched to a gene: 9. Germline CDR1 reads DFQATT; CDR2 reads SNEGSKA (reference sequence). Time point noted: pre-sensitization, week 0. Sample treatment: therapeutic diphenylcyclopropenone sensitization with weekly scalp DPC. Via MiXCR, TCRdb re-called the RACE reads, giving one row per CDR3 protein. The sample records under 200,000 distinct CDR3 sequences, 30% being singletons.

This TCR was recovered from a woman under 40 with alopecia areata. Some clones in this sample may be carry-over from other donors' samples. The specimen was whole blood, collected in connection with sensitization to the hapten diphenylcyclopropenone (DPC). The rearrangement links TRBV20-1 to TRBJ1-6; 7 bases fit TRBD1. The CDR3 spells CSVRRNRGNSPLHF. Written as DNA, the CDR3 is TGCAGTGTCAGGCGGAACAGGGGTAATTCACCCCTCCACTTT.